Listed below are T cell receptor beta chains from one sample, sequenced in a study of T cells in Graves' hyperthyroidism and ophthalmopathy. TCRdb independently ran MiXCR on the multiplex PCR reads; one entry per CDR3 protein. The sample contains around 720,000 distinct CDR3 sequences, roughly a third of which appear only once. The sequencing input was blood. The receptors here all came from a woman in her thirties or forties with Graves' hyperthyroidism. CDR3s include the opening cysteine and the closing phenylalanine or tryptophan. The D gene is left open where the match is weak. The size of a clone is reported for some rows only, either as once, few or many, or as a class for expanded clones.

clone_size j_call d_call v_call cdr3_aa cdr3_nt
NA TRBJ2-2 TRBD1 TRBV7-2 CDSSVTGGAGELFF TGTGACAGCAGCGTCACAGGGGGAGCCGGGGAGCTGTTTTTT
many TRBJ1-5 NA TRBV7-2 CASSLAPTLLRPQHF TGTGCCAGCAGCTTAGCGCCAACCCTCTTGAGGCCCCAGCATTTT
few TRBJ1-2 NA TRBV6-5 CASSPTMNYGYTF TGTGCCAGCAGCCCGACAATGAACTATGGCTACACCTTC
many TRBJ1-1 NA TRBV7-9 CASSHRDSRRLNTEAFF TGTGCCAGCAGCCACCGGGACTCGCGAAGGCTGAACACTGAAGCTTTCTTT
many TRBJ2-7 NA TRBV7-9 CASSYPTGFEQYF TGTGCCAGCAGCTATCCTACAGGGTTCGAGCAGTACTTC
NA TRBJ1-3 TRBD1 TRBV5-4 CASSFLGQGIGNTIYF TGCGCCAGCAGCTTTCTTGGACAGGGGATCGGAAACACCATATATTTT
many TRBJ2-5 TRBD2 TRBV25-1 CASSYQGAGGPTVQETQYF TGTGCCAGCAGTTACCAAGGAGCGGGAGGGCCGACCGTCCAAGAGACCCAGTACTTC
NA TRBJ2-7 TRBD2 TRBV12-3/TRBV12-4 CASRGVGLSYEQYF TGTGCCAGCAGGGGGGTGGGACTAAGCTACGAGCAGTACTTC
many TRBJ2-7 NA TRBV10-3 CATLEGTALHEQYF TGTGCCACCCTGGAGGGGACCGCCTTGCACGAGCAGTACTTC
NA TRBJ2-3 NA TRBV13 CASLDEGGTDTQYF TGTGCCAGCCTGGACGAGGGCGGCACAGATACGCAGTATTTT
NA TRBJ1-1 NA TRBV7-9 CASWGTGGGTEAFF TGTGCCAGCTGGGGGACGGGGGGAGGGACTGAAGCTTTCTTT
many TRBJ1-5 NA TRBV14 CASSRVGSNQPQHF TGTGCCAGCAGCCGGGTGGGGTCCAATCAGCCCCAGCATTTT
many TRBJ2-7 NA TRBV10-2 CASSGMEVHEQYF TGCGCCAGCAGTGGAATGGAGGTCCACGAGCAGTACTTC
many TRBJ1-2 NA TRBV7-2 CASSSSLLIGGRGYTF TGTGCCAGTTCCAGCAGCTTACTGATTGGGGGGCGTGGCTACACCTTC
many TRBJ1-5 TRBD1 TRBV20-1 CSAGQGDQPQHF TGCAGTGCCGGACAGGGCGACCAGCCCCAGCATTTT
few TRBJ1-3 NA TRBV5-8 CASSLGTSSSGNTIYF TGTGCCAGCAGCTTGGGGACCTCCAGCTCTGGAAACACCATATATTTT
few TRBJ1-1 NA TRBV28 CASSLARGREAFF TGTGCCAGCAGTTTGGCGAGGGGAAGGGAGGCTTTCTTT
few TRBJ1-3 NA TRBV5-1 CASALGTTGNTIYF TGCGCCAGCGCCTTAGGGACAACTGGAAACACCATATATTTT
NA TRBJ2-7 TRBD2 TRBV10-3 CAISAFAGGIYEQYF TGTGCCATCAGTGCCTTTGCGGGAGGGATCTACGAGCAGTACTTC
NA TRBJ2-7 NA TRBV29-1 CSVTGPYEQYF TGCAGCGTCACCGGTCCCTACGAGCAGTACTTC